This T cell receptor beta chain was sequenced for a study of cytomegalovirus exposure and HLA in healthy donors. Findings and limits, study-wide: As a later analysis showed, several of the most significant clusters appeared to be linked to common viral pathogens. For TCR beta chains, V- and J-gene trimming was later linked to a missense DCLRE1C variant. Sequencing probably produced one cluster of sequence variants that were highly shared.

This clone was observed a few times. Its antigen remains unidentified. With 60 Vbeta and 13 Jbeta primers, the PCR was carried out. TCRdb keeps only in-frame clones here, not all; method: immunoSEQ multiplex PCR. The sample lists fewer than 140,000 clones, roughly 70% occurring once. This CDR3 spans 14 amino acids. Deletions cut 4 bases from V and 5 bases from J, with 14 bases between. Germline CDR1 reads SEHNR; CDR2 reads FQNEAQ (reference sequence). Sequences were obtained from PBMCs. J is TRBJ1-1 and V is TRBV7-9, with D tentatively TRBD1 (6 bases). This receptor was taken from a male donor in good health and CMV-seropositive. The CDR3 bases are TGTGCCAGCAGCTCGAAAGAGGGGGGGACTGAAGCTTTCTTT. Translation gives CASSSKEGGTEAFF.